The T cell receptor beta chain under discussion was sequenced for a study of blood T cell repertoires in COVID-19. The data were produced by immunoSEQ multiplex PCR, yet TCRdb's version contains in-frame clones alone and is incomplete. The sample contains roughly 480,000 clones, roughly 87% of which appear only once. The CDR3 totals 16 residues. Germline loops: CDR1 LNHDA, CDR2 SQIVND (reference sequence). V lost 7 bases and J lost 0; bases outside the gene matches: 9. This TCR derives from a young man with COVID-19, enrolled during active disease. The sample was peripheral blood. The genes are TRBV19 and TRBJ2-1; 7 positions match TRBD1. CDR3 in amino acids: CASTWDSSSSYNEQFF. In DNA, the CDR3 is TGTGCCAGTACTTGGGACAGTTCTAGCTCCTACAATGAGCAGTTCTTC.